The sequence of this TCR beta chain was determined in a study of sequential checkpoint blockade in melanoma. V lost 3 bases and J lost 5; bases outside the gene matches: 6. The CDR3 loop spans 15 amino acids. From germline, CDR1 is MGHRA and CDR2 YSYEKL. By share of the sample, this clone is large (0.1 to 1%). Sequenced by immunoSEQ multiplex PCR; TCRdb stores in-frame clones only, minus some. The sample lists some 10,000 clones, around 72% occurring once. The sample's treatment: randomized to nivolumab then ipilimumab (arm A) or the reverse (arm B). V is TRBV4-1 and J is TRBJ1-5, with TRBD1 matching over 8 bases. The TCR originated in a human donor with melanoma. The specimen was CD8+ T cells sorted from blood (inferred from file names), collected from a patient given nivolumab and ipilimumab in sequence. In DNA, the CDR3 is TGCGCCAGCAGCCAGACGATACAGGGGGATCAGCCCCAGCATTTT. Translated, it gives CASSQTIQGDQPQHF.